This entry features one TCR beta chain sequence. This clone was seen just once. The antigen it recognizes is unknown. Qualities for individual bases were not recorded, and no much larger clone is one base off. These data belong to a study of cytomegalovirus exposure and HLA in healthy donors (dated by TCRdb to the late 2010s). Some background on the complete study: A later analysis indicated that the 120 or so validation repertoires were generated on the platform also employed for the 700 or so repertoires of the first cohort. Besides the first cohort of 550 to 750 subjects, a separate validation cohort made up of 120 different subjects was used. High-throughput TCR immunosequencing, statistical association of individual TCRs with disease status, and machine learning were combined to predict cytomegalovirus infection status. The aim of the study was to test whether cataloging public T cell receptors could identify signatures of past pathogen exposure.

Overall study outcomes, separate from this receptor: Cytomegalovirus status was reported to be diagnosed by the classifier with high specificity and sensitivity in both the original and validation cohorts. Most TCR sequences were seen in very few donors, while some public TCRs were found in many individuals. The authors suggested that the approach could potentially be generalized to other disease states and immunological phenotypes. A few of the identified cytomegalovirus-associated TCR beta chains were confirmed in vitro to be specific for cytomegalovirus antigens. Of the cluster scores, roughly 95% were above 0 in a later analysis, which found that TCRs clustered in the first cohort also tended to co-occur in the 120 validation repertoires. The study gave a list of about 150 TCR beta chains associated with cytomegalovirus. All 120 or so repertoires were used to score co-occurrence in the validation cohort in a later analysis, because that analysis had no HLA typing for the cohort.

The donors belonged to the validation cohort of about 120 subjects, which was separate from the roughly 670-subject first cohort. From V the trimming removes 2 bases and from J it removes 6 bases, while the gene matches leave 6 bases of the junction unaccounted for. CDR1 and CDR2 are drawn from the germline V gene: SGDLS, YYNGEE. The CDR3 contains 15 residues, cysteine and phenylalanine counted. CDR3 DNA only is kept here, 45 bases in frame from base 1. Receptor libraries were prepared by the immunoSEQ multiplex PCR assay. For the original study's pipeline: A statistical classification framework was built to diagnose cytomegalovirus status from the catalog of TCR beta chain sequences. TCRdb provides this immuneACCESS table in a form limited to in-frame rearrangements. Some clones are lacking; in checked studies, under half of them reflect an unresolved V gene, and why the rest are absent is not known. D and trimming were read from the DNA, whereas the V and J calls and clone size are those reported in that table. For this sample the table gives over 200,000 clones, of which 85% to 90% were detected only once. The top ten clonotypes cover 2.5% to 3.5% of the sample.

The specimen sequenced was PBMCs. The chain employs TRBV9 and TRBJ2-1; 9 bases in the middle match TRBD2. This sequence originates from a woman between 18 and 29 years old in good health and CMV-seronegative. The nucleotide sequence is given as TGTGCCAGCAGCGTCTCCGGGACTAGCATCAATGAGCAGTTCTTC. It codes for CASSVSGTSINEQFF.